This entry lists 26 T cell receptor beta chains sequenced from one sample in a study of T cells in Graves' hyperthyroidism and ophthalmopathy. TCR beta CDR3 region amplification was performed from RNA transcripts. During a first-round RT-PCR of the TCR CDR3, the HTBI primer set was used. TCRdb reprocessed the multiplex PCR reads with MiXCR, giving one entry per CDR3 protein. Seen here are hundreds of thousands of distinct CDR3 sequences, approximately 15% observed once, and the top ten hold 15% to 20%. The sequencing sample was made of blood. These receptors came from a woman younger than 30 with Graves' hyperthyroidism.

This clonotype occurred a few times. The CDR3 nucleotides read TGTGCCAGTAGTATAGGAGTGGATCAGCCCCAGCATTTT. Translation: CASSIGVDQPQHF. V usage is TRBV19 and J usage is TRBJ1-5; no firm D call. Germline V gene lookup returns CDR1 LNHDA and CDR2 SQIVND (reference sequence). The V gene lost 1 base and the J gene lost 5 bases, with 6 bases spanning the gap. There are 13 residues in the CDR3.

The rearrangement joins TRBV20-1 to TRBJ2-5, with a weak D call TRBD1 (7 bases). Germline assignment: CDR1 DFQATT and CDR2 SNEGSKA (reference sequence). This CDR3 comprises 13 residues. The V gene lost 6 bases and the J gene lost 4 bases, with 15 bases spanning the gap. Here the CDR3 DNA reads TGCAGTGCAAACAGGGGAGGAAGAGAGACCCAGTACTTC. Encoded protein: CSANRGGRETQYF.

The table lists this clonotype with many counts. V is TRBV28 and J is TRBJ2-4; possibly TRBD2 for D (7 bases). The CDR3 has 15 amino acids. The V end was cut by 6 bases, the J end by 1 base, with 13 bases between. Looked up from germline, CDR1 is MDHEN and CDR2 is SYDVKM. The CDR3 DNA reads as TGTGCCAGCAGCCTCGGGGGGCAGGCCAAAAACATTCAGTACTTC. Translating it yields CASSLGGQAKNIQYF.

The V and J genes are TRBV6-5 and TRBJ2-3, with D possibly TRBD1 on 7 matching bases. Germline loops: CDR1 MNHEY, CDR2 SVGAGI. The V gene lost 2 bases and the J gene lost 0 bases, with 12 bases spanning the gap. The CDR3 loop spans 16 amino acids. CDR3 nucleotide sequence: TGTGCCAGCAGTTACGGAGGGGGCGCTAGCACAGATACGCAGTATTTT. Amino acids: CASSYGGGASTDTQYF.

The chain couples TRBV11-2 to TRBJ2-1, with TRBD1 as a possible D gene (6 bases). The CDR3 has 12 residues. Trimming pared 11 bases from V and 4 bases from J, leaving 12 bases between. Germline V gene sequence: CDR1 SGHAT, CDR2 FQNNGV. The CDR3 region has the DNA TGTGCCGAAGGGACAATTTACAATGAGCAGTTCTTC. It translates to CAEGTIYNEQFF. Complete variable domain (other parts from reference TRBV11-2 and TRBJ2-1): EAGVAQSPRYKIIEKRQSVAFWCNPISGHATLYWYQQILGQGPKLLIQFQNNGVVDDSQLPKDRFSAERLKGVDSTLKIQPAKLEDSAVYLCAEGTIYNEQFFGPGTRLTVL.

At least ten counts were recorded for this clonotype. The rearrangement joins TRBV18 to TRBJ1-1; D gene uncertain. Per germline, CDR1 KGHSH and CDR2 LQKENI. The V end lost 1 base, the J end lost 2 bases, and 5 bases lay between the germline ends. The CDR3 runs to 13 residues. The CDR3 loop is CASSPRTNTEAFF. The DNA of the CDR3 is TGTGCCAGCTCACCACGAACAAACACTGAAGCTTTCTTT.

The chain uses TRBV10-2 and TRBJ1-4, with D possibly TRBD1 on 5 matching bases. Germline loops: CDR1 WSHSY, CDR2 SAAADI. V gave up 5 bases and J gave up 8 bases, with 21 bases separating them. The CDR3 length is 16 residues. The CDR3 loop reads CASSFPPQGRAEKLFF. DNA for the CDR3: TGCGCCAGCAGTTTCCCCCCCCAGGGTCGGGCCGAAAAACTGTTTTTT.

The J gene is TRBJ1-6, the V gene TRBV2, with D hard to call. The germline V gene encodes CDR1 SNHLY and CDR2 FYNNEI. The CDR3 length is 14 residues. Trimming removed 0 bases at V and 14 bases at J, with 14 bases between. The CDR3 spells CASSEALGRGALHF. The CDR3 DNA follows: TGTGCCAGCAGTGAAGCGTTAGGGCGGGGAGCCCTCCACTTT. The full variable domain, rest sourced from reference TRBV2 and TRBJ1-6, is EPEVTQTPSHQVTQMGQEVILRCVPISNHLYFYWYRQILGQKVEFLVSFYNNEISEKSEIFDDQFSVERPDGSNFTLKIRSTKLEDSAMYFCASSEALGRGALHFGNGTRLTVT.

This clonotype was seen many times. The rearrangement joins TRBV6-2 or TRBV6-3 to TRBJ2-7; 10 bases are a match to TRBD2. With 0 bases clipped from V and 3 bases from J, the junction kept 11 bases outside the gene matches. Germline values: CDR1 MNHEY, CDR2 SVGEGT. This CDR3 is 18 amino acids long. The CDR3 region is CASSYSEATSGINYEQYF. The CDR3 region has the DNA TGTGCCAGCAGTTACTCCGAGGCCACTAGCGGGATCAACTACGAGCAGTACTTC.

This clonotype was seen more than once but under ten times. The chain carries TRBV20-1 and TRBJ2-6, with unresolved D. CDR1 and CDR2 (germline): DFQATT, SNEGSKA (reference sequence). The V gene lost 4 bases and the J gene lost 4 bases, with 11 bases spanning the gap. The CDR3 sequence is 14 residues long. The CDR3 sequence is CSATQDTGANVLTF. The CDR3 DNA reads TGCAGTGCTACTCAAGACACAGGGGCCAACGTCCTGACTTTC.

This clonotype has just a few counts. V is TRBV5-1 and J is TRBJ1-1; D uncertain. Trimming left V 6 bases short and J 0 bases short, with 9 bases between. The germline CDR1 and CDR2 sequences are SGHRS and YFSETQ. This CDR3 has 13 amino acids. The CDR3 loop reads CASKRFMNTEAFF. The CDR3 coding sequence is TGCGCCAGCAAAAGGTTTATGAACACTGAAGCTTTCTTT. The complete variable domain, with remaining parts taken from reference TRBV5-1 and TRBJ1-1, reads KAGVTQTPRYLIKTRGQQVTLSCSPISGHRSVSWYQQTPGQGLQFLFEYFSETQRNKGNFPGRFSGRQFSNSRSEMNVSTLELGDSALYLCASKRFMNTEAFFGQGTRLTVV.

This clonotype has only a few counts. The rearrangement uses TRBV3-1 and TRBJ2-5; 10 bases align to TRBD2. Germline CDR1 and CDR2: LGHDT and YNNKEL (reference sequence). This CDR3 contains 17 residues. V was pared by 1 base and J by 0 bases, with 5 bases of the junction left unmatched. The CDR3 DNA reads as TGTGCCAGCAGCCAAGCGATTAGCGGGAGGTACCAAGAGACCCAGTACTTC. Encoded protein: CASSQAISGRYQETQYF.

The rearrangement uses TRBV28 and TRBJ2-4, with 8 bases that match TRBD2. V lost 7 bases, J lost 15 bases, and 17 bases stayed unmatched. This CDR3 contains 14 residues. The germline gives CDR1 MDHEN, CDR2 SYDVKM. The CDR3 here is CASTSLSREGWVYF. CDR3 bases: TGTGCCAGCACCTCCCTGAGCCGGGAGGGGTGGGTGTACTTC.

This clonotype was recorded a few times. This sequence joins TRBV20-1 and TRBJ1-4; D remains unclear. In germline, CDR1 is DFQATT, CDR2 SNEGSKA (reference sequence). V was shortened by 3 bases and J by 8 bases, with 13 bases between the two germline ends. This CDR3 region has 13 residues. The CDR3 region has the DNA TGCAGTGCTAGTCCCAGCTTTCCCGAAAAACTGTTTTTT. This codes for CSASPSFPEKLFF.

The chain couples TRBV7-2 to TRBJ1-5; no reliable D call. CDR3 length: 14 amino acids. V was pared by 6 bases and J by 1 base, with 10 bases between. Germline CDR1 SGHTA, CDR2 FQGNSA. The CDR3 nucleotides are TGTGCCAGCAGTGAATTCGTCAGCAATCAGCCCCAGCATTTT. Residues: CASSEFVSNQPQHF.

This clonotype was seen many times. The rearrangement joins TRBV6-1 to TRBJ1-5; D remains ambiguous. The CDR3 extends over 12 amino acids. Germline values: CDR1 MNHNS, CDR2 SASEGT. The V and J ends lost 9 bases and 7 bases respectively, with 13 bases between them. CDR3 bases: TGTGCCAGTCCCGGGCCGGGACAGCCCCAGCATTTT. Its protein product is CASPGPGQPQHF.

This clonotype was recorded many times. This chain uses TRBV15 with TRBJ1-4; D perhaps matches TRBD1 (6 bases). The CDR3 runs to 16 residues. The V end was cut by 0 bases, the J end by 0 bases, with 8 bases between. Germline V gives CDR1 LNHNV, CDR2 YYDKDF (reference sequence). CDR3 region: CATSRENRATNEKLFF. The CDR3 DNA reads TGTGCCACCAGCAGAGAAAACAGGGCAACTAATGAAAAACTGTTTTTT.

This clonotype was recorded many times. The gene calls are TRBV2 and TRBJ1-4; TRBD1 agrees at 8 bases. The CDR3 has 15 amino acids. J gave up 5 bases and V 4 bases, and 6 bases lay outside the gene matches. The germline V gene encodes CDR1 SNHLY and CDR2 FYNNEI. The chain's CDR3 is CASSARTGRNEKLFF. In nucleotides, the CDR3 is TGTGCCAGCAGTGCGAGGACAGGGAGAAATGAAAAACTGTTTTTT.

This chain links TRBV6-2 or TRBV6-3 with TRBJ2-1, with D tentatively TRBD2 (6 bases). CDR1 MNHEY and CDR2 SVGEGT come from the germline V gene. The CDR3 runs 13 residues. Trimming removed 9 bases from V and 5 bases from J, with 14 bases in between. DNA for the CDR3: TGTGCCAGTGCCTGGGCGGGAAACAATGAGCAGTTCTTC. Its translation: CASAWAGNNEQFF.

J is TRBJ1-5 and V is TRBV5-6; D uncertain. The germline V and J ends were trimmed by 0 bases and 5 bases, with 9 bases remaining between them. There are 14 residues in the CDR3. The V gene's germline CDR1 is SGHDT and CDR2 YYEEEE. CDR3 amino acids: CASSLGLGDQPQHF. CDR3 nucleotide sequence: TGTGCCAGCAGCTTGGGCTTGGGAGATCAGCCCCAGCATTTT.

This clonotype turned up a few times. V usage is TRBV10-1 and J usage is TRBJ1-2; no reliable D call. The germline CDR1 and CDR2 sequences are WNHNN and SYGVQD (reference sequence). This CDR3 region has 16 residues. The V gene lost 0 bases and the J gene lost 5 bases, with 16 bases spanning the gap. CDR3 DNA sequence: TGCGCCAGCAGTGAGTCTAATGGCAGTTGGGCTTATGGCTACACCTTC. It translates to CASSESNGSWAYGYTF.

The chain recombines TRBV20-1 with TRBJ2-3, with TRBD2 matching over 9 bases. The V gene end was trimmed by 2 bases and the J gene end by 5 bases; junction bases not matched to a gene: 2. The CDR3 loop spans 13 amino acids. From germline, CDR1 is DFQATT and CDR2 SNEGSKA (reference sequence). The DNA of the CDR3 is TGCAGTGCTAGACTAGCGGGATTAGATACGCAGTATTTT. This translates into CSARLAGLDTQYF.

This clonotype was observed many times. The rearrangement links TRBV5-1 to TRBJ2-1, with D perhaps TRBD2 (5 bases). Trimming stripped 0 bases from V and 0 bases from J, with 13 bases between. Germline CDR1 is SGHRS and CDR2 is YFSETQ. The CDR3 is made up of 17 amino acids. The CDR3 loop is CASSLGFGDSSYNEQFF. CDR3 nucleotides: TGCGCCAGCAGCTTGGGGTTCGGGGATAGCTCCTACAATGAGCAGTTCTTC.

The chain has TRBV28 and TRBJ2-5; TRBD1 or TRBD2 may be the D gene (6 bases each). The CDR3 length is 16 residues. The V and J ends lost 10 bases and 0 bases respectively, with 21 bases between them. Germline V gene data show CDR1 as MDHEN and CDR2 as SYDVKM. Here the CDR3 reads CAIRGWGEAHQETQYF. CDR3 coding DNA: TGTGCCATAAGGGGGTGGGGGGAGGCCCACCAAGAGACCCAGTACTTC. Complete variable domain (other parts from reference TRBV28 and TRBJ2-5): DVKVTQSSRYLVKRTGEKVFLECVQDMDHENMFWYRQDPGLGLRLIYFSYDVKMKEKGDIPEGYSVSREKKERFSLILESASTNQTSMYLCAIRGWGEAHQETQYFGPGTRLLVL.

The genes are TRBV7-8 and TRBJ1-1, with 9 bases aligning to TRBD1. Germline V lookup: CDR1 SGHVS, CDR2 FQNEAQ. The CDR3 extends over 15 amino acids. V shed 6 bases and J 6 bases; nucleotides not matched to a gene: 11. The CDR3 nucleotides are TGTGCCAGCAGTGGTCCAGACAGGGGGGTAGCTGAAGCTTTCTTT. Its protein is CASSGPDRGVAEAFF.

This clonotype was seen at least ten times. This chain joins TRBV20-1 and TRBJ2-7; 12 bases align to TRBD2. J was trimmed by 2 bases and V by 3 bases; bases with no gene match: 2. CDR3 length: 14 amino acids. The germline gives CDR1 DFQATT, CDR2 SNEGSKA (reference sequence). The CDR3 nucleotides are TGCAGTGCTAGGACTAGCGGGGGCGCCTACGAGCAGTACTTC. It encodes CSARTSGGAYEQYF.